This TCR beta chain is drawn from a study of CD8+ T cells in alopecia areata. Study at large: Twice a day, 5 to 10 mg of oral tofacitinib was administered to treated patients. Study-wide results and caveats: Higher clonality was seen in lesional scalp than in normal scalp, especially in alopecia totalis/universalis.

This CDR3 region has 13 residues. Trimming shortened V by 6 bases and J by 5 bases, and 15 bases separated the two germline ends. The germline CDR1 and CDR2 sequences are SQVTM and ANQGSEA. A note on this clone: Its antigen is as yet unknown.

TCR sequencing used cDNA made by reverse transcription of extracted RNA. The protocol was immunoSEQ multiplex PCR, while the TCRdb copy is restricted to in-frame clones and leaves out a portion. This table holds under 200,000 clones, approximately 65% found once. As to treatment: oral pan-JAK inhibitor, 5-10 mg twice daily. From alopecia areata patients, lesional scalp punch biopsies and peripheral blood were collected. The V and J genes are TRBV29-1 and TRBJ2-3, with D perhaps TRBD2 (6 bases). The TCR sequence derives from a human donor with alopecia areata. This specimen was CD4+ T cells sorted from blood, taken at week 4, from a patient treated with tofacitinib. CDR3 loop: CSVGLITGDTQYF. The CDR3 bases are TGCAGCGTGGGACTGATAACGGGAGATACGCAGTATTTT.